In its sample, the clone carrying this T cell receptor (beta chain) was seen many times. Repertoires were generated with immunoSEQ multiplex PCR, while TCRdb's copy carries only in-frame clones and drops some. The table lists 250,000 to 350,000 clones, 80% to 90% of them singletons. V gave up 0 bases and J gave up 6 bases, with 15 bases separating them. Germline V gene data show CDR1 as GTSNPN and CDR2 as SVGIG (reference sequence). CDR3 length equals 15 residues. The data derive from a study of blood T cell repertoires in COVID-19. Overall study context: From T cells, B-cell-depleted T cells, or PBMCs came the material, which was cDNA or gDNA.

The chain recombines TRBV30 with TRBJ1-5; TRBD1 is a possible D gene (6 bases). The sequencing input was peripheral blood. This TCR was recovered from a young man who had recovered from COVID-19. The CDR3 nucleotides read TGTGCCTGGAGTGTAGGTCTGGGGGCGGGTCAGCCCCAGCATTTT. This gives the protein CAWSVGLGAGQPQHF. Using reference TRBV30 and TRBJ1-5 for the parts outside the CDR3, the full variable domain is SQTIHQWPATLVQPVGSPLSLECTVEGTSNPNLYWYRQAAGRGLQLLFYSVGIGQISSEVPQNLSASRPQDRQFILSSKKLLLSDSGFYLCAWSVGLGAGQPQHFGDGTRLSIL.